The next 16 T cell receptor beta chains were all read from a single sample in a study of graft-versus-host responses after intestinal transplantation. No cognate antigen is known for these TCRs. Data came from immunoSEQ multiplex PCR; TCRdb stores just in-frame clones and leaves some out. The sample records 88,000 or so clones, about nine tenths being singletons. Sequenced here: unstimulated CD4+ T cells sorted from spleen or lymph node cells, sampled before intestinal transplant. The receptor source for this set is a human donor who received an intestinal transplant.

A few counts support this clone. This sequence joins TRBV6-6 and TRBJ1-5, with a possible D match to TRBD1 (6 bases). CDR3 length: 14 residues. V lost 7 bases and J lost 5, with 15 bases in between. CDR1 and CDR2 (germline): MNHNY, SVGAGI (reference sequence). This CDR3 is CASTLGHTDQPQHF. In DNA, the CDR3 is TGTGCCAGCACCCTGGGACACACCGATCAGCCCCAGCATTTT.

This sequence joins TRBV7-8 and TRBJ2-2, with 10 bases that match TRBD2. V lost 6 bases, J lost 0 bases, and 16 bases stayed unmatched. This CDR3 region has 20 residues. CDR1 SGHVS and CDR2 FQNEAQ come from the germline V gene. The CDR3 nucleotides are TGTGCCAGCAGGATTGGGTGGGGCCCACTAGCGGGGACGAACACCGGGGAGCTGTTTTTT. Amino acid sequence: CASRIGWGPLAGTNTGELFF.

The V and J genes are TRBV6-5 and TRBJ1-2; 7 nucleotides line up with TRBD1. V lost 5 bases, J lost 5 bases, and 8 bases stayed unmatched. Germline CDR1 reads MNHEY; CDR2 reads SVGAGI. The CDR3 runs to 14 residues. The CDR3 DNA sequence: TGTGCCAGCAGTCCGGGACAGTCGGGTTATGGCTACACCTTC. It codes for CASSPGQSGYGYTF.

This clone was detected only a few times. The chain combines TRBV7-3 with TRBJ2-7; 9 nucleotides line up with TRBD2. V was pared by 1 base and J by 3 bases, with 4 bases of the junction left unmatched. This CDR3 region has 15 residues. Germline-derived CDR1 and CDR2 are SGHTA and FQGTGA. CDR3 bases: TGTGCCAGCAGCTTAAGGGGCGGGGGGGACTACGAGCAGTACTTC. This translates into CASSLRGGGDYEQYF.

This chain links TRBV10-3 with TRBJ1-2; 12 bases map to TRBD1. This CDR3 is built from 15 residues. Germline CDR1 reads ENHRY; CDR2 reads SYGVKD. V trimming: 4 bases; J trimming: 8 bases; junction bases outside the gene matches: 8. The CDR3 DNA follows: TGTGCCATCAGTGCTTTCGGGACAGGGGGCATGGGCTACACCTTC. Its translation: CAISAFGTGGMGYTF.

The chain couples TRBV5-5 to TRBJ2-7, with TRBD1 matching 9 bases. Germline V gene sequence: CDR1 SGHKS, CDR2 YYEKEE (reference sequence). With 4 bases clipped from V and 6 bases from J, the junction kept 11 bases outside the gene matches. The CDR3 loop spans 15 amino acids. CDR3 amino acids: CASSIRTGDDGEQYF. CDR3 nucleotides: TGTGCCAGCAGCATTCGGACAGGGGATGATGGCGAGCAGTACTTC.

For the CDR3, the DNA is TGTGCCAGCAGCGTAGCCCCGACTAGCTGGGGGGAGACCCAGTACTTC. It specifies CASSVAPTSWGETQYF. V usage is TRBV9 and J usage is TRBJ2-5; 7 positions agree with TRBD2. V lost 0 bases and J lost 5; bases outside the gene matches: 10. Germline V lookup: CDR1 SGDLS, CDR2 YYNGEE. This CDR3 has 16 residues.

DNA for the CDR3: TGTGCCAGCAGCTCCGGGACAGGGGTGGTGACCCAGTACTTC. It codes for CASSSGTGVVTQYF. The chain couples TRBV11-3 to TRBJ2-5; 10 bases are a match to TRBD1. The CDR3 has 14 residues. V lost 4 bases, J lost 7 bases, and 6 bases stayed unmatched. Germline-derived CDR1 and CDR2 are SGHNT and YENEEA. The variable domain in full, completed from reference TRBV11-3 and TRBJ2-5, reads EAGVVQSPRYKIIEKKQPVAFWCNPISGHNTLYWYLQNLGQGPELLIRYENEEAVDDSQLPKDRFSAERLKGVDSTLKIQPAELGDSAVYLCASSSGTGVVTQYFGPGTRLLVL.

The chain is built from TRBV29-1 and TRBJ2-3; TRBD1 matches at 8 bases. Germline-derived CDR1 and CDR2 are SQVTM and ANQGSEA. V dropped 3 bases and J dropped 1; count of bases not matched to a gene: 3. This CDR3 contains 14 residues. CDR3 region: CSVEVRGRTDTQYF. In DNA, the CDR3 is TGCAGCGTTGAGGTCAGGGGGCGCACAGATACGCAGTATTTT.

As regards this clone: The same CDR3 also results from other DNA sequences found in this sample. The chain has TRBV6-6 and TRBJ1-1; D remains ambiguous. CDR1 MNHNY and CDR2 SVGAGI come from the germline V gene (reference sequence). This CDR3 spans 11 amino acids. Trimming took 6 bases from V and 3 from J, leaving 5 bases between them. The CDR3 region has the DNA TGTGCCAGCAGCCGTGACACTGAAGCTTTCTTT. Translating it yields CASSRDTEAFF.

This chain connects TRBV7-2 to TRBJ1-1; 7 bases match TRBD1. The germline gives CDR1 SGHTA, CDR2 FQGNSA. CDR3 length: 13 residues. V lost 7 bases to trimming and J lost 1 base; unmatched junction nucleotides: 3. CDR3 sequence (DNA): TGTGCCAGCACATGGACAGGGAACACTGAAGCTTTCTTT. Protein: CASTWTGNTEAFF.

The rearrangement joins TRBV18 to TRBJ2-7, with a tentative D call TRBD1 (6 bases). Germline assignment: CDR1 KGHSH and CDR2 LQKENI. CDR3 length equals 12 residues. V lost 10 bases and J 1 base, leaving 11 bases between the germline ends. The CDR3 region is CATATGSYEQYF. The CDR3 nucleotides are TGTGCCACCGCGACAGGATCCTACGAGCAGTACTTC.

The V and J genes are TRBV27 and TRBJ1-6; 7 positions agree with TRBD1. The junction had 6 bases not matched to a gene; V was cut back by 0 bases and J by 7 bases. The CDR3 is 16 amino acids. Germline V lookup: CDR1 MNHEY, CDR2 SMNVEV (reference sequence). The CDR3 DNA reads as TGTGCCAGCAGTTTATCGCCTACAGGGGCAAATTCACCCCTCCACTTT. Its protein is CASSLSPTGANSPLHF.

The chain has TRBV30 and TRBJ2-3, with 7 bases lining up with TRBD2. The CDR3 sequence is 16 residues long. Germline CDR1 is GTSNPN and CDR2 is SVGIG (reference sequence). J was trimmed by 0 bases and V by 3 bases; bases with no gene match: 9. CDR3 DNA: TGTGCCTGGAGCGACCCTGGGGGGGGGAGCACAGATACGCAGTATTTT. It specifies CAWSDPGGGSTDTQYF.

The rearrangement joins TRBV6-5 to TRBJ2-7; 13 bases align to TRBD2. This CDR3 has 15 amino acids. With V trimmed by 7 bases and J by 7 bases, 10 bases remained unmatched. In germline, CDR1 is MNHEY, CDR2 SVGAGI. The CDR3 DNA reads TGTGCCAGCACCCCACTAGCGGGGGGGCTTCGGGAGCAGTACTTC. This translates into CASTPLAGGLREQYF.

The rearrangement joins TRBV2 to TRBJ1-5; maybe TRBD1 (5 bases). The V end was cut by 6 bases, the J end by 7 bases, with 10 bases between. The CDR3 is 12 residues long. The V gene's germline CDR1 is SNHLY and CDR2 FYNNEI. Written as DNA, the CDR3 is TGTGCCAGCAGCGATGACAGCCAGCCCCAGCATTTT. Protein sequence: CASSDDSQPQHF.